This T cell receptor beta chain was profiled in a study of shared clonotypes between healthy human individuals. Study context: CD4 naive and CD4 memory each took three plates per donor, while CD8 naive took two and CD8 memory one.

V gave up 3 bases and J gave up 2 bases, with 22 bases separating them. The CDR3 totals 19 residues. Germline V gene sequence: CDR1 MNHEY, CDR2 SMNVEV (reference sequence). Original methodology: Junction-only sequences produced by ImmunoSEQ had no quality scores, so filtering differed. The data were produced by immunoSEQ multiplex PCR, yet TCRdb's version contains in-frame clones alone and is incomplete. V and J calls and clone size follow that table, whereas D and trimming were derived from the DNA. The table records more than 2 million clones, around 95% of them present only once. Positive CCR7 selection of CD45RO-negative cells yielded the naive CD8 cells, and terminally differentiated effector memory CD45RA+ cells were excluded. All donors were Caucasian adults living in Nashville, Tennessee.

This TCR was recovered from a man between 18 and 35 years old in good health. Some clones in this sample may be carry-over from other donors' samples. Sequencing was performed on naive CD8+ T cells from PBMCs. The chain is built from TRBV27 and TRBJ1-4; D perhaps matches TRBD1 (6 bases). CDR3 region: CASSFSVSQGLATNEKLFF. The CDR3 DNA sequence: TGTGCCAGCAGTTTTTCCGTGAGTCAGGGGTTGGCGACTAATGAAAAACTGTTTTTT.